This paragraph covers one T cell receptor beta chain sequence. The germline gene is not matched at one end of the junction; a read error may be the cause. The source of the sample is a study of CD8 T cells in Susac syndrome. Isolation of CD8+ and CD4+ T cells was performed negatively, whereas enrichment of TEMRA cells was done by FACS. The CDR3 totals 12 residues. Germline CDR1 and CDR2: LGHDT and YNNKEL (reference sequence). An input of about 0.45 to 1 ug of RNA was subjected to reverse transcription using random hexamers. From the immunoSEQ multiplex PCR reads, TCRdb called clonotypes with MiXCR, one entry per CDR3 protein. The table lists around 140,000 distinct CDR3 sequences, roughly 94% of them singletons, with 0.065% to 0.1% in the top ten.

The chain combines TRBV3-1 with TRBJ2-4, with a possible D match to TRBD1 (6 bases). This receptor was identified in a human donor in good health. Input material: CD4+ T cells from PBMCs. In nucleotides, the CDR3 is TGTGCCAGCAGCCAGCCACAGGGATCCGTCGACTTC. This codes for CASSQPQGSVDF.